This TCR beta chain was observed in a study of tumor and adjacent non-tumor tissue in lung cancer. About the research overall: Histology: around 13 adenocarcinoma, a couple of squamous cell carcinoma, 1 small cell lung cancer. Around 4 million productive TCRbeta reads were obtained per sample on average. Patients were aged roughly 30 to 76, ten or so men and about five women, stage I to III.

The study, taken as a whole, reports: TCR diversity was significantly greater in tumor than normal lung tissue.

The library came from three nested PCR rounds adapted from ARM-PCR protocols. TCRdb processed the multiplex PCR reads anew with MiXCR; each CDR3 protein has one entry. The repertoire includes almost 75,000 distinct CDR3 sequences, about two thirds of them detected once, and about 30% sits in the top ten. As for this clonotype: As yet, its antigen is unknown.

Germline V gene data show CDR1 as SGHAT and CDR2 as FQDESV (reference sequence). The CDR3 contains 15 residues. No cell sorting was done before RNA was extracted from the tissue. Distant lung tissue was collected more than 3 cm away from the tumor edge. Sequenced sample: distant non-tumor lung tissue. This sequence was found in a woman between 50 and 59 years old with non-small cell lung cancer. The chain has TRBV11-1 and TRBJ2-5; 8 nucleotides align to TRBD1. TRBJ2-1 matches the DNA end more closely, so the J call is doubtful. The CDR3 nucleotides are TGTGCCAGCAGCTTAGTGGGCCAGGGGGCGCAGATCCAGTTCTTC. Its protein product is CASSLVGQGAQIQFF.